Listed below are T cell receptor beta chains from one sample, sequenced in a study of blood T cells in healthy people across ages. TCRdb re-analysed the 5' RACE reads in MiXCR, keeping a single row per CDR3 protein. The sample lists about 1.5 million distinct CDR3 sequences; under 55% were seen once. Sequencing was performed on blood. All receptors derive from a woman between 18 and 30 years old in good health. Each CDR3 is given with its conserved first and last residue. A D gene is named only where the DNA matches it firmly. Rows may omit the clone size; those that give it use once, few, many or a size class.

j_call,d_call,v_call,clone_size,cdr3_aa,cdr3_nt
TRBJ2-7,.,TRBV5-5,few,CASSFPKNYNEQYF,TGTGCCAGCAGCTTTCCCAAAAACTACAATGAGCAGTACTTC
TRBJ2-5,.,TRBV7-8,.,CASSTPSVEQETQYF,TGTGCCAGCAGCACACCTTCCGTGGAACAGGAGACCCAGTACTTC
TRBJ1-5,TRBD1,TRBV20-1,.,CSADRGQYNQPQHF,TGCAGTGCTGACAGGGGACAGTACAATCAGCCCCAGCATTTT
TRBJ2-1,.,TRBV20-1,few,CSASPGNEQFF,TGCAGTGCTAGTCCGGGCAATGAGCAGTTCTTC
TRBJ2-2,.,TRBV27,few,CASSNGLLGGELFF,TGTGCCAGCAGTAACGGGCTCCTGGGGGGGGAGCTGTTTTTT
TRBJ1-5,.,TRBV7-6,.,CASSSIPFSHQPQHF,TGTGCCAGCAGCTCCATACCTTTCAGCCATCAGCCCCAGCATTTT
TRBJ2-5,.,TRBV27,few,CASSTPWVGASEQYF,TGTGCCAGCAGTACACCATGGGTAGGGGCCAGTGAGCAGTACTTC
TRBJ2-5,.,TRBV5-1,.,CASSLGDHLHETQYF,TGCGCCAGCAGCTTGGGAGACCATCTCCATGAGACCCAGTACTTC
TRBJ2-3,.,TRBV12-3/TRBV12-4,few,CASSLGQGHTDTQYF,TGTGCCAGCAGTTTGGGGCAGGGACACACAGATACGCAGTATTTT
TRBJ1-2,.,TRBV6-2/TRBV6-3,few,CASSRIKSTGHGTYGYTF,TGTGCCAGCAGTCGAATTAAATCAACGGGACACGGCACCTATGGCTACACCTTC
TRBJ2-3,TRBD2,TRBV11-2,.,CASRPRESSTDTQYF,TGTGCCAGCAGACCGCGGGAGTCTAGCACAGATACGCAGTATTTT
TRBJ2-1,TRBD2,TRBV29-1,.,CSIGSGAYNEQFF,TGCAGCATTGGGAGCGGGGCGTACAATGAGCAGTTCTTC
TRBJ2-2,.,TRBV10-3,.,CAISELQGPPGELFF,TGTGCCATCAGTGAACTACAGGGACCCCCGGGGGAGCTGTTTTTT
TRBJ1-2,TRBD1,TRBV20-1,.,CSARGTAQGATANYGYTF,TGCAGTGCTAGAGGCACCGCCCAGGGGGCTACAGCTAACTATGGCTACACCTTC
TRBJ1-1,.,TRBV25-1,once,CASTPAGATEAFF,TGTGCCAGCACCCCTGCAGGGGCGACTGAAGCTTTCTTT
TRBJ1-5,TRBD1,TRBV9,.,CASSVEGTGNQPQHF,TGTGCCAGCAGCGTAGAGGGGACAGGGAATCAGCCCCAGCATTTT
TRBJ2-7,TRBD1,TRBV10-2,.,CASTLGGLYEQYF,TGCGCCAGCACCCTAGGGGGCCTTTACGAGCAGTACTTC
TRBJ1-2,.,TRBV13,.,CASGLSRYGYTF,TGTGCCAGCGGCTTAAGTAGATATGGCTACACCTTC
TRBJ1-6,TRBD1,TRBV12-3/TRBV12-4,.,CASTQTGLNSPLHF,TGTGCCAGCACCCAGACAGGGCTTAACTCACCCCTCCACTTT
TRBJ1-1,.,TRBV6-1,few,CASSLEGLLANTEAFF,TGTGCCAGCAGCCTGGAGGGACTCCTTGCGAACACTGAAGCTTTCTTT
TRBJ1-6,.,TRBV6-2/TRBV6-3,.,CATSIEREAHF,TGTGCCACTTCGATTGAAAGGGAGGCCCACTTT
TRBJ2-1,.,TRBV20-1,.,CSAKGSRNEQFF,TGCAGTGCCAAAGGATCTCGCAATGAGCAGTTCTTC
TRBJ2-3,TRBD2,TRBV6-2/TRBV6-3,few,CASSSSGVSTDTQYF,TGTGCCAGCAGTTCCAGCGGGGTTAGCACAGATACGCAGTATTTT
TRBJ2-1,.,TRBV5-1,.,CASSLEGPGLNNEQFF,TGCGCCAGCAGCTTGGAGGGTCCGGGACTCAACAATGAGCAGTTCTTC